The 27 T cell receptor beta chains given below trace back to one sample, sequenced in a study of regulatory T cells in long-lasting Graves disease. Time point indicated: newly diagnosed GD, antithyroid drugs for less than 3 months. The TCR library was prepared using RNA isolated from PBMCs. Arm-PCR of CDR3 regions and iRepertoire HTBI primers were the basis on which TCR beta libraries were built. MiXCR, run by TCRdb on the multiplex PCR reads, gives a single entry per CDR3 protein. The table includes fewer than 350,000 distinct CDR3 sequences, under 20% detected once. The sequences come from peripheral blood mononuclear cells (PBMCs), collected at new diagnosis, from a patient treated with antithyroid drugs. These receptors all stem from a female donor with Graves disease.

This sequence joins TRBV7-2 and TRBJ2-1, with TRBD2 matching over 8 bases. The CDR3 consists of 15 residues. The germline V gene has CDR1 SGHTA and CDR2 FQGNSA. V was clipped by 0 bases and J by 2 bases; unmatched bases: 0. CDR3 nucleotide sequence: TGTGCCAGCAGCTTAGCGCGGGGGGCCTACAATGAGCAGTTCTTC. It encodes CASSLARGAYNEQFF.

There are many counts of this clonotype. V usage is TRBV28 and J usage is TRBJ2-7; D possibly corresponds to TRBD1 (5 bases). Trimming pared 5 bases from V and 0 bases from J, leaving 11 bases between. CDR3 length: 14 amino acids. Germline CDR1 MDHEN, CDR2 SYDVKM. The chain's CDR3 is CASSTQTASYEQYF. CDR3 DNA: TGTGCCAGCAGTACCCAGACAGCCTCCTACGAGCAGTACTTC.

This clonotype was observed at least ten times. The J gene is TRBJ2-1, the V gene TRBV30; 8 bases are a match to TRBD2. Looked up from germline, CDR1 is GTSNPN and CDR2 is SVGIG (reference sequence). V trimming: 0 bases; J trimming: 8 bases; junction bases outside the gene matches: 9. The CDR3 spans 15 residues. The CDR3 is CAWSVRSGGPDEQFF. The DNA of the CDR3 is TGTGCCTGGAGTGTACGATCGGGAGGGCCGGATGAGCAGTTCTTC. Complete variable domain (other parts from reference TRBV30 and TRBJ2-1): SQTIHQWPATLVQPVGSPLSLECTVEGTSNPNLYWYRQAAGRGLQLLFYSVGIGQISSEVPQNLSASRPQDRQFILSSKKLLLSDSGFYLCAWSVRSGGPDEQFFGPGTRLTVL.

The genes are TRBV27 and TRBJ1-5, with D possibly being TRBD1 (5 bases). Germline-derived CDR1 and CDR2 are MNHEY and SMNVEV (reference sequence). The CDR3 is 16 residues long. V lost 6 bases to trimming and J lost 2 bases, with 17 bases between them. CDR3: CASRGDSGGGNQPQHF. The CDR3 DNA sequence: TGTGCCAGCAGGGGGGACTCGGGGGGAGGCAATCAGCCCCAGCATTTT.

A few counts support this clonotype. A much larger clone lies one base from this, so it may be a read error. J is TRBJ1-6 and V is TRBV19; no clear D. The germline V and J ends were trimmed by 5 bases and 9 bases, with 14 bases remaining between them. Germline V gene lookup returns CDR1 LNHDA and CDR2 SQIVND (reference sequence). The CDR3 runs 14 residues. The CDR3 DNA follows: TGTGCCAGTAGTGGCGAGGGCGTAGGTTCACCCCTCCACTTT. This translates into CASSGEGVGSPLHF.

This clonotype was counted ten times or more. This chain joins TRBV7-6 and TRBJ1-2; D not certain. Germline V gene sequence: CDR1 SGHVS, CDR2 FNYEAQ. V was shortened by 1 base and J by 9 bases, with 15 bases between the two germline ends. The CDR3 extends over 14 amino acids. The CDR3 loop reads CASSLELADGSYTF. The CDR3 DNA follows: TGTGCCAGCAGCTTAGAATTGGCGGACGGGAGCTACACCTTC. The complete variable domain, with remaining parts taken from reference TRBV7-6 and TRBJ1-2, reads GAGVSQSPRYKVTKRGQDVALRCDPISGHVSLYWYRQALGQGPEFLTYFNYEAQQDKSGLPNDRFSAERPEGSISTLTIQRTEQRDSAMYRCASSLELADGSYTFGSGTRLTVV.

V usage is TRBV20-1 and J usage is TRBJ1-1; 7 bases match TRBD1. This CDR3 comprises 13 residues. The germline V gene encodes CDR1 DFQATT and CDR2 SNEGSKA (reference sequence). The CDR3 spells CSAGGTANTEAFF. DNA for the CDR3: TGCAGCGCCGGGGGGACAGCGAACACTGAAGCTTTCTTT.

This clonotype was picked up many times. V and J are TRBV11-3 and TRBJ2-5, with unresolved D. V lost 5 bases and J 5 bases, leaving 12 bases between the germline ends. Per the germline V gene, CDR1 is SGHNT and CDR2 is YENEEA. The CDR3 runs 13 residues. The CDR3 region has the DNA TGTGCCAGCAGCCGAGTCGAGCTGGAGACCCAGTACTTC. Amino acids: CASSRVELETQYF. The variable domain in full, with the rest retrieved from reference TRBV11-3 and TRBJ2-5, is EAGVVQSPRYKIIEKKQPVAFWCNPISGHNTLYWYLQNLGQGPELLIRYENEEAVDDSQLPKDRFSAERLKGVDSTLKIQPAELGDSAVYLCASSRVELETQYFGPGTRLLVL.

At least ten counts were recorded for this clonotype. V gene TRBV6-1 combines with J gene TRBJ2-2, with D perhaps being TRBD1 or TRBD2 (5 bases each). CDR3 length equals 14 residues. In germline, CDR1 is MNHNS, CDR2 SASEGT. V was trimmed by 6 bases and J by 4 bases, leaving 12 bases between them. In DNA, the CDR3 is TGTGCCAGCAGCCTACCAGGGAGCACCGGGGAGCTGTTTTTT. Amino acid sequence: CASSLPGSTGELFF.

The CDR3 region has the DNA TGTGCCAGCAGCTGCCCCTCGGGATTAGAGCACAATGAGCAGTTCTTC. Protein product: CASSCPSGLEHNEQFF. This rearrangement joins TRBV11-3 to TRBJ2-1, with D perhaps TRBD2 (5 bases). The CDR3 sequence is 16 residues long. Germline values: CDR1 SGHNT, CDR2 YENEEA. Trimming left V 4 bases short and J 5 bases short, with 18 bases between.

In its sample, this clonotype was seen many times. The V and J genes are TRBV19 and TRBJ1-1, with 9 bases aligning to TRBD1. CDR1 and CDR2 from the germline V gene are LNHDA and SQIVND (reference sequence). The CDR3 sequence is 18 residues long. V lost 2 bases, J lost 1 base, and 11 bases stayed unmatched. The CDR3 DNA reads TGTGCCAGTAGTATATGGGCCCCTCGGACAGGGGAGAACACTGAAGCTTTCTTT. Its protein product is CASSIWAPRTGENTEAFF.

This clonotype has at least ten counts. The chain links TRBV19 to TRBJ1-1; D possibly corresponds to TRBD1 (6 bases). The CDR3 totals 23 residues. Per germline, CDR1 LNHDA and CDR2 SQIVND (reference sequence). Between the trimmed V and J ends, which lost 6 bases and 0 bases, there was a span of 38 bases. The CDR3 region has the DNA TGTGCCAGTAGGGGGATTGGACAGACCTTCCCGTGGTGGCCAAAAAACTTGAACACTGAAGCTTTCTTT. Translation: CASRGIGQTFPWWPKNLNTEAFF.

This clonotype has a count of ten or more. This chain joins TRBV20-1 and TRBJ1-4; 7 nucleotides line up with TRBD1. Germline CDR1 is DFQATT and CDR2 is SNEGSKA (reference sequence). Losses at the gene ends were 0 bases for V and 6 bases for J; bases not matched to a gene: 7. The CDR3 loop spans 15 amino acids. The CDR3 bases are TGCAGTGCTAGAGATAGGGGAGGGGGCGATGAAAAACTGTTTTTT. This gives the protein CSARDRGGGDEKLFF.

The V gene is TRBV9, the J gene TRBJ2-5; no definite D call. The CDR3 runs to 14 residues. CDR1 is SGDLS, CDR2 YYNGEE, per germline. V lost 0 bases and J 5 bases, leaving 11 bases between the germline ends. The CDR3 spells CASSVGQTMETQYF. The CDR3, as DNA: TGTGCCAGCAGCGTAGGGCAGACGATGGAGACCCAGTACTTC.

This clonotype has ten or more counts. The chain uses TRBV7-3 and TRBJ2-1; D may be TRBD1 or TRBD2 (6 bases each). Trimming pared 1 base from V and 8 bases from J, leaving 24 bases between. CDR3 size: 18 residues. The germline gives CDR1 SGHTA, CDR2 FQGTGA. The CDR3 sequence is CASSLKGGGVSPWYEQFF. The CDR3 region has the DNA TGTGCCAGCAGCTTAAAGGGGGGCGGAGTTTCCCCTTGGTATGAGCAGTTCTTC.

This clonotype was observed a handful of times. The chain employs TRBV2 and TRBJ2-7, with D tentatively TRBD2 (7 bases). V lost 10 bases to trimming and J lost 1 base, with 20 bases between them. The CDR3 sequence is 15 residues long. Germline V gene lookup returns CDR1 SNHLY and CDR2 FYNNEI. CDR3: CATIPGGQGSYEQYF. For the CDR3, the DNA is TGTGCCACCATACCCGGGGGGCAGGGATCCTACGAGCAGTACTTC.

Note on this clonotype: Since a far larger clone is one base different, this is likely a read error. The V call is TRBV11-2, the J call TRBJ2-3; TRBD1 agrees at 9 bases. TRBJ2-7 matches the DNA end more closely, so the J call is doubtful. Looked up from germline, CDR1 is SGHAT and CDR2 is FQNNGV. This CDR3 is built from 18 residues. The CDR3: CASSHYVGGQGPTYEQYF. The DNA for the CDR3 is TGTGCCAGCAGCCATTACGTCGGGGGACAGGGTCCAACCTACGAGCAGTACTTC.

Worth noting for this clonotype: With a much larger clone just one base away, this may be a read error. The chain recombines TRBV10-3 with TRBJ2-3; no definite D call. V shed 4 bases and J shed 1 base, with 12 bases lying between them. The CDR3 has 15 amino acids. Germline V gene sequence: CDR1 ENHRY, CDR2 SYGVKD. The CDR3 DNA reads TGTGCCATCAGTGGTCAAAGTTTGCGCACAGATACGCAGTATTTT. Protein product: CAISGQSLRTDTQYF.

This clonotype came up many times. The chain joins TRBV7-3 to TRBJ2-5, with D tentatively TRBD2 (5 bases). V was cut by 6 bases and J by 1 base, with 12 bases left in between. This CDR3 has 14 residues. Germline loops: CDR1 SGHTA, CDR2 FQGTGA. The DNA of the CDR3 is TGTGCCAGCAGTTTAGGCGGGCGCCAAGAGACCCAGTACTTC. It is translated as CASSLGGRQETQYF.

This chain connects TRBV28 to TRBJ1-4, with a possible D match to TRBD1 (6 bases). The CDR3 has 15 residues. V was trimmed by 3 bases and J by 3 bases, leaving 11 bases between them. CDR1 MDHEN and CDR2 SYDVKM come from the germline V gene. As DNA, the CDR3 is TGTGCCAGCAGTTTTAGGGGGGCGCCTAATGAAAAACTGTTTTTT. This codes for CASSFRGAPNEKLFF. The complete variable domain, with remaining parts taken from reference TRBV28 and TRBJ1-4, reads DVKVTQSSRYLVKRTGEKVFLECVQDMDHENMFWYRQDPGLGLRLIYFSYDVKMKEKGDIPEGYSVSREKKERFSLILESASTNQTSMYLCASSFRGAPNEKLFFGSGTQLSVL.

This clonotype was counted at least ten times. The genes are TRBV12-5 and TRBJ1-2; D is uncertain. Trimming cost V 7 bases and J 6 bases, with 18 bases left between them. Germline loops: CDR1 LGHNT, CDR2 FRNRAP. The CDR3 length is 14 residues. The CDR3 DNA sequence: TGTGCTAGTGAATCCGGCGGGAGACACGATGGCTACACCTTC. This sequence encodes CASESGGRHDGYTF.

There are many counts of this clonotype. The chain employs TRBV30 and TRBJ2-6, with D unclear. Trimming took 5 bases from V and 2 from J, leaving 4 bases between them. This CDR3 region has 12 residues. The germline gives CDR1 GTSNPN, CDR2 SVGIG (reference sequence). In nucleotides, the CDR3 is TGTGCCTGGGGACCTGGGGCCAACGTCCTGACTTTC. Amino acid sequence: CAWGPGANVLTF.

This clonotype was picked up many times. The chain employs TRBV6-1 and TRBJ1-4; TRBD1 is a possible D gene (5 bases). The CDR3 covers 12 residues. Trimming left V 8 bases short and J 7 bases short, with 11 bases between. Germline V gene data show CDR1 as MNHNS and CDR2 as SASEGT. The CDR3 sequence is CASGGIREKLFF. The CDR3 nucleotides read TGTGCCAGCGGGGGAATACGTGAAAAACTGTTTTTT.

This clonotype was detected many times. This chain links TRBV27 with TRBJ1-3, with D tentatively TRBD1 (5 bases). The CDR3 is 15 amino acids. Looked up from germline, CDR1 is MNHEY and CDR2 is SMNVEV (reference sequence). V lost 7 bases to trimming and J lost 4 bases, with 17 bases between them. The CDR3 spells CASMGVLGRGNTIYF. The DNA for the CDR3 is TGTGCCAGCATGGGGGTACTGGGGAGGGGAAACACCATATATTTT.

This clonotype was observed many times. The chain recombines TRBV12-3 or TRBV12-4 with TRBJ2-1; 7 bases fit TRBD2. Trimming removed 7 bases from V and 7 bases from J; junction bases left unmatched: 13. The CDR3 extends over 15 amino acids. The CDR3 DNA reads TGTGCCAGCACCACGACGGGCGGGAGAGCAAATGAGCAGTTCTTC. Its translation is CASTTTGGRANEQFF.

There are many counts of this clonotype. The chain carries TRBV11-3 and TRBJ1-1; D remains unclear. V was cut by 1 base and J by 4 bases, with 10 bases left in between. This CDR3 comprises 14 residues. The germline CDR1 and CDR2 sequences are SGHNT and YENEEA. CDR3 in DNA: TGTGCCAGCAGCTTAGCTTCCGATACCACTGAAGCTTTCTTT. Amino acids: CASSLASDTTEAFF.

The CDR3 region is CASSITGGSSSGANVLTF. The CDR3 DNA is TGTGCCAGTAGTATTACAGGGGGCTCTTCCTCTGGGGCCAACGTCCTGACTTTC. V gene TRBV19 combines with J gene TRBJ2-6; the match to TRBD1 covers 9 bases. Germline V gene sequence: CDR1 LNHDA, CDR2 SQIVND (reference sequence). The CDR3 consists of 18 residues. After removal of 3 bases from V and 0 bases from J, the junction contained 6 bases not matched to a gene.